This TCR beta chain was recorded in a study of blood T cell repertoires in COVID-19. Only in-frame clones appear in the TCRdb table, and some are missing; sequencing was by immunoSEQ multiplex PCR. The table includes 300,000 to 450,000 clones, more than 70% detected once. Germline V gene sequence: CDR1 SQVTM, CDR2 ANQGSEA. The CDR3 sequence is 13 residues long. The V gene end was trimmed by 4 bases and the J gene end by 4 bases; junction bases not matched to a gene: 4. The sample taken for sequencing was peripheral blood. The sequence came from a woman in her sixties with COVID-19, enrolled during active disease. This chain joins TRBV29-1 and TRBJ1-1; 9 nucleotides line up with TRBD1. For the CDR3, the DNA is TGCAGCGTTGTAGGGACAGGGATCACTGAAGCTTTCTTT. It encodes CSVVGTGITEAFF.